This T cell receptor beta chain was documented in a study of blood T cell repertoires in COVID-19. As for the study in general: Both acute and convalescent COVID-19 samples were obtained from the United States, Italy and Spain. T cells, B-cell-depleted T cells, or PBMCs supplied cDNA or gDNA.

The CDR3 contains 13 residues. Germline V gene sequence: CDR1 SQVTM, CDR2 ANQGSEA. The V gene lost 7 bases and the J gene lost 11 bases, with 21 bases spanning the gap. This clone has only one observation. Authors' data handling: Amplification of reference gene primers was used by the study to estimate nucleated cell counts. Clones were sequenced by immunoSEQ multiplex PCR, and TCRdb holds only the in-frame ones, with some missing. D and trimming were read from the DNA, whereas the V and J calls and clone size are those reported in that table. In the table there are 130,000 to 150,000 clones, 88% of which are singletons.

The rearrangement uses TRBV29-1 and TRBJ1-5; D is possibly TRBD1 (6 bases). The receptor's source is a man aged 45 to 65 with active or convalescent COVID-19. The specimen was peripheral blood. The CDR3 DNA follows: TGCAGCGCTCAAGGGCAGGGGAAAGAGTCCCAGCATTTT. It translates to CSAQGQGKESQHF.